The 17 T cell receptor beta chains listed next were all sequenced from one sample in a study of T cells in Graves' hyperthyroidism and ophthalmopathy. TCR beta CDR3 region amplification was performed from RNA transcripts. The TCR CDR3 first-round RT-PCR relied on the HTBI primer set. Each CDR3 protein gets one entry after TCRdb re-called the multiplex PCR reads with MiXCR. In the table there are approximately 400,000 distinct CDR3 sequences, roughly 13% of which are singletons. Sequenced input: blood. The receptors come from a woman aged 60-75 years with Graves' hyperthyroidism.

The sample holds a few counts of this clonotype. A junction boundary mismatches the germline segment, possibly from a read error. The chain couples TRBV20-1 to TRBJ2-7; 13 bases agree with TRBD2. CDR3 length equals 19 residues. Germline CDR1 is DFQATT and CDR2 is SNEGSKA (reference sequence). The CDR3 spells CGASDLQGTSGKTLYEQYF. Here the CDR3 DNA reads TGCGGTGCTAGTGACTTGCAAGGGACTAGCGGGAAGACCCTGTACGAGCAGTACTTC.

This clonotype was counted only a few times. The V and J genes are TRBV20-1 and TRBJ1-3, with D unresolved. V shed 5 bases and J shed 4 bases, with 15 bases lying between them. This CDR3 has 14 residues. CDR1 DFQATT and CDR2 SNEGSKA come from the germline V gene (reference sequence). CDR3 nucleotides: TGCAGTGCTGCCGGGCGAACTGGCGGAAACACCATATATTTT. As protein: CSAAGRTGGNTIYF.

This clonotype showed up just a few times. V and J are TRBV9 and TRBJ2-1; 9 bases map to TRBD2. V lost 4 bases and J lost 6; bases outside the gene matches: 11. Germline CDR1 and CDR2: SGDLS and YYNGEE. There are 16 residues in the CDR3. In nucleotides, the CDR3 is TGTGCCAGCAGCCCTCGGAGTAGCGGGAGTATCAATGAGCAGTTCTTC. Translating it yields CASSPRSSGSINEQFF.

In this sample, this clonotype turned up a few times. For the CDR3, the DNA is TGCGCCAGCAGCCAAGATCTGGCACTGGGGGTCACTGAAGCTTTCTTT. Protein sequence: CASSQDLALGVTEAFF. The rearrangement links TRBV4-1 to TRBJ1-1, with a tentative D call TRBD1 (5 bases). Trimming cost V 0 bases and J 4 bases, with 15 bases left between them. CDR1 is MGHRA, CDR2 YSYEKL, per germline. The CDR3 is 16 amino acids.

This clonotype was counted many times. The chain recombines TRBV28 with TRBJ2-2; 12 nucleotides line up with TRBD1. Trimming removed 2 bases from V and 7 bases from J; junction bases left unmatched: 5. Germline V gene data show CDR1 as MDHEN and CDR2 as SYDVKM. This CDR3 comprises 16 residues. This CDR3 is CASSLAGTGGHGELFF. DNA for the CDR3: TGTGCCAGCAGTTTAGCCGGGACAGGGGGCCACGGGGAGCTGTTTTTT.

This clonotype was seen many times. This chain joins TRBV20-1 and TRBJ2-1, with 14 bases lining up with TRBD2. V lost 3 bases to trimming and J lost 5 bases; unmatched junction nucleotides: 3. This CDR3 is built from 15 residues. Germline V gene sequence: CDR1 DFQATT, CDR2 SNEGSKA (reference sequence). CDR3 sequence reads: CSARGTSGRHNEQFF. The DNA for the CDR3 is TGCAGTGCTAGGGGGACTAGCGGGAGACACAATGAGCAGTTCTTC.

This sequence joins TRBV5-1 and TRBJ2-3; D may correspond to TRBD1 or TRBD2 (5 bases each). Trimming took 6 bases from V and 3 from J, leaving 11 bases between them. CDR1 and CDR2 (germline): SGHRS, YFSETQ. This CDR3 has 13 residues. The DNA for the CDR3 is TGCGCCAGCACCCGTGGGGGAACAGATACGCAGTATTTT. It codes for CASTRGGTDTQYF.

This clonotype was picked up many times. The chain recombines TRBV6-1 with TRBJ2-7, with D maybe TRBD1 (6 bases). V gave up 6 bases and J gave up 5 bases, with 14 bases separating them. The CDR3 length is 13 residues. CDR1 and CDR2 from the germline V gene are MNHNS and SASEGT. The CDR3 DNA sequence: TGTGCCAGCAGGATTACAGGGTCGGACGAGCAGTACTTC. Translation: CASRITGSDEQYF.

This clonotype was detected once. This chain links TRBV20-1 with TRBJ2-1; 11 nucleotides match TRBD2. This CDR3 contains 15 residues. The germline V gene has CDR1 DFQATT and CDR2 SNEGSKA (reference sequence). V lost 0 bases and J lost 3; bases outside the gene matches: 1. The CDR3 DNA reads TGCAGTGCTAGAGACCTAGCGGGAGGCTACAATGAGCAGTTCTTC. It is translated as CSARDLAGGYNEQFF.

This chain uses TRBV30 with TRBJ1-3; no definite D call. V gave up 2 bases and J gave up 0 bases, with 14 bases separating them. Germline V gives CDR1 GTSNPN, CDR2 SVGIG (reference sequence). This CDR3 has 16 amino acids. CDR3 residues: CAWSMTYPVSGNTIYF. The CDR3 DNA reads TGTGCCTGGAGTATGACCTATCCCGTCTCTGGAAACACCATATATTTT.

In its sample, this clonotype was seen a few times. This rearrangement joins TRBV19 to TRBJ1-1; D ambiguous. The germline gives CDR1 LNHDA, CDR2 SQIVND (reference sequence). Trimming pared 5 bases from V and 0 bases from J, leaving 13 bases between. The CDR3 loop spans 15 amino acids. The CDR3 nucleotides are TGTGCCAGTAGTCCCGCGGGGTACATGAACACTGAAGCTTTCTTT. Its protein is CASSPAGYMNTEAFF.

This clonotype has only a few counts. This sequence joins TRBV2 and TRBJ2-3, with D maybe TRBD2 (5 bases). The ends were cut back, 1 base at V and 1 base at J, with 9 bases in the middle. Germline CDR1 SNHLY, CDR2 FYNNEI. This CDR3 spans 15 amino acids. CDR3 amino acids: CASSEGGYGTDTQYF. CDR3 nucleotide sequence: TGTGCCAGCAGTGAAGGCGGGTACGGCACAGATACGCAGTATTTT. Using reference TRBV2 and TRBJ2-3 for the parts outside the CDR3, the full variable domain is EPEVTQTPSHQVTQMGQEVILRCVPISNHLYFYWYRQILGQKVEFLVSFYNNEISEKSEIFDDQFSVERPDGSNFTLKIRSTKLEDSAMYFCASSEGGYGTDTQYFGPGTRLTVL.

V is TRBV30 and J is TRBJ2-1; D uncertain. The CDR3 length is 13 residues. The V and J ends lost 4 bases and 0 bases respectively, with 7 bases between them. Germline V lookup: CDR1 GTSNPN, CDR2 SVGIG (reference sequence). As DNA, the CDR3 is TGTGCCTGGACCGTGAGCTCCTACAATGAGCAGTTCTTC. Protein sequence: CAWTVSSYNEQFF.

This clonotype was seen more than once but under ten times. This sequence joins TRBV25-1 and TRBJ2-3; a possible D gene is TRBD2 (6 bases). Per the germline V gene, CDR1 is MGHDK and CDR2 is SYGVNS. With 11 bases removed from V and 4 bases from J, the gap between germline ends came to 13 bases. The CDR3 totals 12 residues. CDR3 sequence reads: CAAAGTPDTQYF. For the CDR3, the DNA is TGTGCCGCGGCGGGAACCCCAGATACGCAGTATTTT.

This clonotype was observed a few times. The chain is built from TRBV25-1 and TRBJ2-2; weak D call: TRBD2 (6 bases). The V end was cut by 4 bases, the J end by 6 bases, with 27 bases between. Germline-derived CDR1 and CDR2 are MGHDK and SYGVNS. The CDR3 covers 19 residues. CDR3 sequence: CASSVLYHPGTLRSGELFF. CDR3 DNA: TGTGCCAGCAGTGTGCTATACCACCCCGGGACTTTGCGCTCCGGGGAGCTGTTTTTT.

This clonotype was seen ten or more times. The chain recombines TRBV2 with TRBJ1-1; no clear D gene. The germline gives CDR1 SNHLY, CDR2 FYNNEI. V was clipped by 3 bases and J by 3 bases, with 5 bases between them. This CDR3 region has 12 residues. CDR3 protein: CASSEIYTEAFF. Here the CDR3 DNA reads TGTGCCAGCAGTGAGATTTACACTGAAGCTTTCTTT.

The table lists this clonotype with many counts. The chain recombines TRBV7-3 with TRBJ2-1; 8 bases align to TRBD2. V dropped 5 bases and J dropped 5; count of bases not matched to a gene: 5. From germline, CDR1 is SGHTA and CDR2 FQGTGA. The CDR3 length is 14 residues. The CDR3 loop reads CASSLGLANNEQFF. The CDR3 nucleotides are TGTGCCAGCAGCCTTGGACTAGCTAACAATGAGCAGTTCTTC.